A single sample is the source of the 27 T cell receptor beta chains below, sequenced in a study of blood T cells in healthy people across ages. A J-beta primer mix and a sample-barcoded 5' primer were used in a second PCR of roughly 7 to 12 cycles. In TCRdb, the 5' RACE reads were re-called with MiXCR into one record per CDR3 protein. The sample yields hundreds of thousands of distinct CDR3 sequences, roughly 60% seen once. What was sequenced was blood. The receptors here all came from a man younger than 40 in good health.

CDR3 sequence reads: CASSRASVETQYF. The CDR3 DNA sequence: TGTGCCAGCAGTAGGGCTAGCGTGGAGACCCAGTACTTC. The rearrangement joins TRBV2 to TRBJ2-5; possible D gene TRBD2, 6 bases. Germline V gene sequence: CDR1 SNHLY, CDR2 FYNNEI. This CDR3 comprises 13 residues. With 5 bases removed from V and 5 bases from J, the gap between germline ends came to 12 bases.

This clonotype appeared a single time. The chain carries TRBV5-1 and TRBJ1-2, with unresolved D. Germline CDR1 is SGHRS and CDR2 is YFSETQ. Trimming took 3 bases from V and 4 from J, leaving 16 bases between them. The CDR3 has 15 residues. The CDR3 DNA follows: TGCGCCAGCAGCTCCGAGATCTGGGAATCCTATGGCTACACCTTC. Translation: CASSSEIWESYGYTF.

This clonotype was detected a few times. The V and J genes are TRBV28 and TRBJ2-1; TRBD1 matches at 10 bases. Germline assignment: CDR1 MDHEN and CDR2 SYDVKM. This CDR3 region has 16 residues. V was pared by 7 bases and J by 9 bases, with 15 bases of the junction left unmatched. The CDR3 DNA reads TGTGCCAGCATTGGACCCGGGACAGGGGAACTTAGTGAGCAGTTCTTC. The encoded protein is CASIGPGTGELSEQFF.

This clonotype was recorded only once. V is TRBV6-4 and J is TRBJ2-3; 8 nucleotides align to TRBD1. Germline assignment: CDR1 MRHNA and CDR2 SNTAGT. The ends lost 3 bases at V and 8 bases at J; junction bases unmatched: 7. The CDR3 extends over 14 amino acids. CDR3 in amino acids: CASSEDRVSPTQYF. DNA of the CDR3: TGTGCCAGCAGTGAGGACAGGGTGTCTCCTACGCAGTATTTT.

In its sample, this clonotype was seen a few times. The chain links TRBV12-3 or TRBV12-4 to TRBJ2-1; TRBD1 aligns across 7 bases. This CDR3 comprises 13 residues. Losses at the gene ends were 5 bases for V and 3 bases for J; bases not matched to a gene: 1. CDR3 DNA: TGTGCCAGCAGTCGGGACAGCTACAATGAGCAGTTCTTC. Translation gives CASSRDSYNEQFF.

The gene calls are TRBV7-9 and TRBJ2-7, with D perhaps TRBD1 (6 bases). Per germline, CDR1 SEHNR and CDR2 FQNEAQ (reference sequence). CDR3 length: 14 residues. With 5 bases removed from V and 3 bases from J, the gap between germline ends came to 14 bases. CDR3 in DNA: TGTGCCAGCAGCCCCAGGCAGGGGTTCTACGAGCAGTACTTC. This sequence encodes CASSPRQGFYEQYF.

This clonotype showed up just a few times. CDR3 coding DNA: TGCAGTGCTAGGACAGGGGGGGATCAGCCCCAGCATTTT. Protein sequence: CSARTGGDQPQHF. The gene calls are TRBV20-1 and TRBJ1-5; 9 positions agree with TRBD1. V lost 3 bases, J lost 5 bases, and 2 bases stayed unmatched. Germline values: CDR1 DFQATT, CDR2 SNEGSKA (reference sequence). CDR3 length equals 13 residues.

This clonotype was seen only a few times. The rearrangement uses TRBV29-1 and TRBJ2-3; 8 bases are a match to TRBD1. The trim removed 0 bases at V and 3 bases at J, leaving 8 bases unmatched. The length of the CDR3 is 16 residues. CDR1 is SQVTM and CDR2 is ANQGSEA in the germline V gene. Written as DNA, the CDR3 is TGCAGCGTTGAAGATTATGAGACAGGGGTAACAGATACGCAGTATTTT. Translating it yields CSVEDYETGVTDTQYF.

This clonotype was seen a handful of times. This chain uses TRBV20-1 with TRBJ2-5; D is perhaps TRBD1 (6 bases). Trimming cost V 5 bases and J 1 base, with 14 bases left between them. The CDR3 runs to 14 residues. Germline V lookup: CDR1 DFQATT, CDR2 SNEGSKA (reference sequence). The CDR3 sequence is CSADEDRIQETQYF. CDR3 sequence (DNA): TGCAGTGCTGACGAGGACAGAATCCAAGAGACCCAGTACTTC.

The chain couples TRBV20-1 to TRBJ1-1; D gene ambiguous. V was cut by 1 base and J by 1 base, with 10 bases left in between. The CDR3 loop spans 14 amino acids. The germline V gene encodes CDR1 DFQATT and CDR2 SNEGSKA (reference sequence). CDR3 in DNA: TGCAGTGCTAGAGTCCCCTCGACGAACACTGAAGCTTTCTTT. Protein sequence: CSARVPSTNTEAFF.

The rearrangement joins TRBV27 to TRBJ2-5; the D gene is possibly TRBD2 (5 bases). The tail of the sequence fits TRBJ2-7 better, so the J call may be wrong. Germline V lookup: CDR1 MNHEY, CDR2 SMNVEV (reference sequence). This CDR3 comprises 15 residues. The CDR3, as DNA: TGTGCCAGCGGGCGAATCGGACTTACCTTCTACGAGCAGTACTTC. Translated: CASGRIGLTFYEQYF.

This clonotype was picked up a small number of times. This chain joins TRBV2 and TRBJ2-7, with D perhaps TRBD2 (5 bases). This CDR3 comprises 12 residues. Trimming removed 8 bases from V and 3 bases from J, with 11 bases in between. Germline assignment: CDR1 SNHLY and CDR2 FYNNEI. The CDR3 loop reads CASPRGYYEQYF. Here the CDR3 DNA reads TGTGCCAGCCCCCGGGGTTACTACGAGCAGTACTTC.

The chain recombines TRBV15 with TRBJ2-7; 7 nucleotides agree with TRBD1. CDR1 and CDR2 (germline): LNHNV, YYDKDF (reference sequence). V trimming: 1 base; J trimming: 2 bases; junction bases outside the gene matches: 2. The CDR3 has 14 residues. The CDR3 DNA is TGTGCCACCAGCAGAGGAGGGACAGCCTACGAGCAGTACTTC. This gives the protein CATSRGGTAYEQYF.

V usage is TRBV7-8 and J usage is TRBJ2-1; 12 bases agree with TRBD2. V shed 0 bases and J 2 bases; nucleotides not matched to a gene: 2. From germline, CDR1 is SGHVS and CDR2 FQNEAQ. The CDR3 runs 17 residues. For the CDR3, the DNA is TGTGCCAGCAGCTTAGCCCGACTAGCGGGGGCCTACAATGAGCAGTTCTTC. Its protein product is CASSLARLAGAYNEQFF.

DNA for the CDR3: TGTGCCAGCAGCCTACCGGGAGACGGGGTAGGCGGCTACACCTTC. Translation: CASSLPGDGVGGYTF. This sequence joins TRBV21-1 and TRBJ1-2; TRBD1, the table's D call, lacks a check against the DNA. TRBV21-1 is listed as a pseudogene. CDR3 length: 15 amino acids.

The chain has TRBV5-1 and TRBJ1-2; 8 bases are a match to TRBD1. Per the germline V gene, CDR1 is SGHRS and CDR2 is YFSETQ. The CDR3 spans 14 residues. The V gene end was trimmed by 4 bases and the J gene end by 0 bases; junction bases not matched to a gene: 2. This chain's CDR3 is CASSEGQANYGYTF. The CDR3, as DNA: TGCGCCAGCAGCGAGGGACAGGCTAACTATGGCTACACCTTC.

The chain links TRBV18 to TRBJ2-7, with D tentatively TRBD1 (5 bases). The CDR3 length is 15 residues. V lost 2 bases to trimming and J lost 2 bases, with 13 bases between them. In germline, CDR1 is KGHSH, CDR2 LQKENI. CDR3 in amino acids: CASSPMLQGPYEQYF. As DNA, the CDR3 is TGTGCCAGCTCACCAATGCTGCAGGGCCCCTACGAGCAGTACTTC.

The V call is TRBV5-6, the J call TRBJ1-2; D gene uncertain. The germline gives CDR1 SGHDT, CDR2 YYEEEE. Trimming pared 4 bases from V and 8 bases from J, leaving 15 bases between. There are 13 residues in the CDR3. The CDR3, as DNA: TGTGCCAGCAGCAATCCGGCCGTCCGCGGCTACACCTTC. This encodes CASSNPAVRGYTF.

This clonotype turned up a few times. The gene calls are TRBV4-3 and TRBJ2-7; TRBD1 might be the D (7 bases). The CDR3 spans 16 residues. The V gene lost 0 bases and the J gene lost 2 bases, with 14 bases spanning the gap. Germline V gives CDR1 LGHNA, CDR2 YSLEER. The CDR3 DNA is TGCGCCAGCAGCCAAGAGAGTGCAGGGGGGACCTACGAGCAGTACTTC. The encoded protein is CASSQESAGGTYEQYF.

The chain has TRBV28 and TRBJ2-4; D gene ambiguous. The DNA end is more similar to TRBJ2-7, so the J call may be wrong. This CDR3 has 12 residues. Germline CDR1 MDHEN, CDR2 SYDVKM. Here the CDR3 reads CASSSFPREQYF. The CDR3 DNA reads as TGTGCCAGCAGCTCCTTCCCGCGCGAGCAGTACTTC.

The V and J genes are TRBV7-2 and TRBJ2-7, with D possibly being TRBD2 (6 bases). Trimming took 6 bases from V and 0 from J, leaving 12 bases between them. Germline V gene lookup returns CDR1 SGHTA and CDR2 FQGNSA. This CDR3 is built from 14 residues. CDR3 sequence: CASRSRGSSYEQYF. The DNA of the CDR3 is TGTGCCAGCAGATCTCGGGGGTCCTCCTACGAGCAGTACTTC. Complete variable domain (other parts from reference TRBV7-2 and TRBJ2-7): GAGVSQSPSNKVTEKGKDVELRCDPISGHTALYWYRQSLGQGLEFLIYFQGNSAPDKSGLPSDRFSAERTGGSVSTLTIQRTQQEDSAVYLCASRSRGSSYEQYFGPGTRLTVT.

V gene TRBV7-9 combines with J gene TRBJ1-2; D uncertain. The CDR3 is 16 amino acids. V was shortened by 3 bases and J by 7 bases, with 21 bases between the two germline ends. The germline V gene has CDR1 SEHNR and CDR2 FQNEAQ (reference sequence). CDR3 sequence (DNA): TGTGCCAGCAGCTTCGCTCGGGAGGCCTTCCCAGGTGGCTACACCTTC. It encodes CASSFAREAFPGGYTF.

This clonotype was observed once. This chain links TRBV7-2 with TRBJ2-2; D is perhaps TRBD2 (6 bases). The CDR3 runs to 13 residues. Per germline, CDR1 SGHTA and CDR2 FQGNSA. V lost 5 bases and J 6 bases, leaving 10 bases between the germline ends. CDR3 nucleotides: TGTGCCAGCAGCCGGGGGAGCGCCGGGGAGCTGTTTTTT. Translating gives CASSRGSAGELFF.

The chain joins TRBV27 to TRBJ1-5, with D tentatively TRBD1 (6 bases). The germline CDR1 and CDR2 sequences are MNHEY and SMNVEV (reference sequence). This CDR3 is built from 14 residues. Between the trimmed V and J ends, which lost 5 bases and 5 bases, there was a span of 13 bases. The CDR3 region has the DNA TGTGCCAGCAGTCTACAGGGTCTCGATCAGCCCCAGCATTTT. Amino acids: CASSLQGLDQPQHF.

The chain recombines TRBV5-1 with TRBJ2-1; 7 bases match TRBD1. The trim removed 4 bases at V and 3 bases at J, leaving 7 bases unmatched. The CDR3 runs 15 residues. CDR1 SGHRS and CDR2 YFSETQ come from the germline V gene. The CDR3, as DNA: TGCGCCAGCAGCAGGACCGGGACAGACTACAATGAGCAGTTCTTC. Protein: CASSRTGTDYNEQFF.

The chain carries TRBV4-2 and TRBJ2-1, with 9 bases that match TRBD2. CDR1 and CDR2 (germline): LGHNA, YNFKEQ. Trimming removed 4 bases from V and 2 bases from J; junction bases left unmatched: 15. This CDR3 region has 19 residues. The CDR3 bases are TGTGCCAGCAGCCGGACCAGCGGGGGGTCGCTTAATACCTACAATGAGCAGTTCTTC. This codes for CASSRTSGGSLNTYNEQFF.

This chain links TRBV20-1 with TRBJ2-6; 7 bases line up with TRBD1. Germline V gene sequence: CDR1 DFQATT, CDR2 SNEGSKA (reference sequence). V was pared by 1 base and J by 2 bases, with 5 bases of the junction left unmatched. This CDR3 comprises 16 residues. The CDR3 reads CSARAADRAGANVLTF. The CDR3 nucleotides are TGCAGTGCTAGAGCCGCCGACAGGGCTGGGGCCAACGTCCTGACTTTC.